This T cell receptor (beta chain) was sequenced in a study of T cell responses to AZD1222 COVID-19 vaccine. Sequencing used immunoSEQ multiplex PCR; TCRdb keeps in-frame clones, though not all of them. The sample records fewer than 200,000 clones, 85% to 95% being singletons. The V gene's germline CDR1 is SGHDN and CDR2 FVKESK. V dropped 3 bases and J dropped 3; count of bases not matched to a gene: 8. The CDR3 loop spans 16 amino acids. The source of this sequence is an adult in good health. This chain links TRBV14 with TRBJ2-7; 10 bases line up with TRBD2. This material consisted of peripheral blood, taken on day 0 of AZD1222 vaccination. Here the CDR3 DNA reads TGTGCCAGCAGCCATCTCCGGACTAGCGGCCTCTACGAGCAGTACTTC. Amino acid sequence: CASSHLRTSGLYEQYF. The full variable domain, completed using reference TRBV14 and TRBJ2-7, is EAGVTQFPSHSVIEKGQTVTLRCDPISGHDNLYWYRRVMGKEIKFLLHFVKESKQDESGMPNNRFLAERTGGTYSTLKVQPAELEDSGVYFCASSHLRTSGLYEQYFGPGTRLTVT.